Shown below are 10 T cell receptor beta chains from a single sample sequenced in a study of beta chain features in type 1 diabetes. TCRB transcripts that were expressed got sequenced, as all of the isolated RNA had been reverse transcribed. The assay was immunoSEQ multiplex PCR, and TCRdb's table has in-frame clones only and misses some. The sample holds 140,000 to 150,000 clones, about 10% seen once. Input material: naive CD4+ T cells from blood. These TCRs come from a man younger than 35 in good health.

This rearrangement joins TRBV2 to TRBJ2-3, with 8 bases identical to TRBD2. The CDR3 is 17 residues long. Germline loops: CDR1 SNHLY, CDR2 FYNNEI. V was pared by 0 bases and J by 5 bases, with 10 bases of the junction left unmatched. The CDR3 loop is CASSEALLAGGGDTQYF. CDR3 nucleotides: TGTGCCAGCAGTGAAGCGCTTTTGGCGGGGGGTGGAGATACGCAGTATTTT.

The CDR3 coding sequence is TGCGCCAGCAGCCAAGAAGGCCGTGGAGGGGCCGGTGGCTACACCTTC. Its translation is CASSQEGRGGAGGYTF. V and J are TRBV4-3 and TRBJ1-2; D is perhaps TRBD1 (5 bases). CDR1 is LGHNA and CDR2 is YSLEER in the germline V gene. Trimming cost V 0 bases and J 7 bases, with 18 bases left between them. The CDR3 runs 16 residues.

This rearrangement joins TRBV7-2 to TRBJ1-5, with 7 bases lining up with TRBD1. Trimming at V came to 5 bases and at J to 2 bases, leaving 6 bases not matched to a gene. The CDR3 is 15 amino acids. Germline lookup yields CDR1 SGHTA and CDR2 FQGNSA. Written as DNA, the CDR3 is TGTGCCAGCAGCCAGACCGGGACAGGCAATCAGCCCCAGCATTTT. Its protein is CASSQTGTGNQPQHF.

Only a few counts were recorded for this clone. The chain carries TRBV7-8 and TRBJ2-1; 8 bases agree with TRBD2. This CDR3 contains 16 residues. The germline gives CDR1 SGHVS, CDR2 FQNEAQ. Trimming cost V 5 bases and J 4 bases; bases outside gene matches: 10. The DNA for the CDR3 is TGTGCCAGCAGCGGGACCCCGGGGGGGCGGTACAATGAGCAGTTCTTC. This gives the protein CASSGTPGGRYNEQFF.

This chain links TRBV2 with TRBJ2-7, with 9 bases fitting TRBD2. This CDR3 comprises 13 residues. CDR1 SNHLY and CDR2 FYNNEI come from the germline V gene. V shed 7 bases, J shed 6 bases, and the junction held 7 bases outside the gene matches. The CDR3 DNA is TGTGCCAGCACCGGAGCGGGGGGTTCCGAGCAGTACTTC. This codes for CASTGAGGSEQYF.

The rearrangement links TRBV15 to TRBJ2-3; 7 nucleotides match TRBD2. V lost 1 base, J lost 2 bases, and 6 bases stayed unmatched. There are 16 residues in the CDR3. The germline V gene has CDR1 LNHNV and CDR2 YYDKDF (reference sequence). The CDR3 region is CATSRVSGAITDTQYF. The DNA of the CDR3 is TGTGCCACCAGCAGAGTAAGCGGGGCGATCACAGATACGCAGTATTTT.

This clone was detected only a few times. The rearrangement uses TRBV7-2 and TRBJ2-5; 12 nucleotides align to TRBD1. The J call may be in error: the DNA end matches TRBJ2-7 better. The CDR3 length is 15 residues. CDR1 SGHTA and CDR2 FQGNSA come from the germline V gene. In nucleotides, the CDR3 is TGTGCCAGCAGCGACTGGGACAGGGGGCCGCGCGAGCAGTACTTC. This gives the protein CASSDWDRGPREQYF.

This clone showed up just a few times. This chain links TRBV5-1 with TRBJ1-1; 8 bases match TRBD1. Trimming cost V 7 bases and J 0 bases; bases outside gene matches: 2. The CDR3 is made up of 13 amino acids. The V gene's germline CDR1 is SGHRS and CDR2 YFSETQ. The CDR3, as DNA: TGCGCCAGCCGGACAGGGATGAACACTGAAGCTTTCTTT. Residues: CASRTGMNTEAFF. Combining the CDR3 with reference TRBV5-1 and TRBJ1-1 gives the whole variable domain KAGVTQTPRYLIKTRGQQVTLSCSPISGHRSVSWYQQTPGQGLQFLFEYFSETQRNKGNFPGRFSGRQFSNSRSEMNVSTLELGDSALYLCASRTGMNTEAFFGQGTRLTVV.

The gene calls are TRBV7-9 and TRBJ2-7, with a weak D call TRBD1 (6 bases). Trimming stripped 4 bases from V and 7 bases from J, with 17 bases between. The CDR3 totals 14 residues. Germline assignment: CDR1 SEHNR and CDR2 FQNEAQ (reference sequence). In DNA, the CDR3 is TGTGCCAGCAGCTATGGACAGAGGGAAGGGGAGCAGTACTTC. Its protein is CASSYGQREGEQYF.

This clone has just a few counts. J is TRBJ2-7 and V is TRBV7-9; D ambiguous. Per the germline V gene, CDR1 is SEHNR and CDR2 is FQNEAQ (reference sequence). V dropped 6 bases and J dropped 4 bases, with 16 bases sitting between them. This CDR3 comprises 14 residues. The CDR3 here is CASSPAPGKYEQYF. CDR3 bases: TGTGCCAGCAGTCCAGCTCCAGGAAAGTACGAGCAGTACTTC.